These 30 T cell receptor beta chains originate from one sample sequenced in a study of tumor-infiltrating lymphocytes in primary liver carcinoma. Co-extracting RNA and DNA was done with 20-30 mg of unsorted bulk tissue as input. Using a constant-region primer together with ProtoScript II reverse transcriptase, TCR beta cDNA was made from 450 to 600 ng of total RNA. Three-round nested multiplex PCR performed with slightly modified ARM-PCR produced the TCR beta libraries. TRBV1-TRBV30 forward primers paired with a C-beta reverse primer were used in the first two PCR rounds, which ran 9 to 10 cycles each. From the multiplex PCR reads, TCRdb called clonotypes with MiXCR, one entry per CDR3 protein. The sample yields 95,000 to 100,000 distinct CDR3 sequences, approximately 70% seen once. The sequenced sample consisted of liver tumor tissue from sampling region 2. Regarding subset: tumor region T2, inferior pole. Receptor source: a woman aged 60-75 years with primary liver carcinoma and hepatitis B virus infection.

Concerning this clonotype: An end of the junction differs from the germline gene, which may be a read error. The chain carries TRBV29-1 and TRBJ2-2; 7 bases map to TRBD1. CDR3 length equals 17 residues. Per the germline V gene, CDR1 is SQVTM and CDR2 is ANQGSEA. DNA for the CDR3: TGCAGCGTCTCCGGGATAGGGGGCTCCCTGGACACTGGGGAGCTGTTTTTT. This encodes CSVSGIGGSLDTGELFF.

This clonotype was detected ten times or more. The chain joins TRBV5-1 to TRBJ2-3; weak D call: TRBD1 (8 bases). Germline values: CDR1 SGHRS, CDR2 YFSETQ. Trimming took 3 bases from V and 1 from J, leaving 15 bases between them. The CDR3 spans 16 residues. CDR3 residues: CASSSQGAGGTDTQYF. CDR3 DNA: TGCGCCAGCAGCTCTCAGGGGGCGGGAGGCACAGATACGCAGTATTTT.

For this clonotype: A read error may be the cause here, since a much bigger clone is one base away. The chain's CDR3 is CAISEGTSGRTTGELLF. The CDR3 DNA reads as TGTGCCATCAGTGAGGGGACTAGCGGGAGAACCACCGGGGAGCTGCTTTTT. V usage is TRBV10-3 and J usage is TRBJ2-2; 14 bases match TRBD2. Germline loops: CDR1 ENHRY, CDR2 SYGVKD. The CDR3 has 17 amino acids.

A single count supports this clonotype. This sequence joins TRBV11-2 and TRBJ2-2; 10 nucleotides line up with TRBD2. Germline V gives CDR1 SGHAT, CDR2 FQNNGV. Trimming at V came to 5 bases and at J to 12 bases, leaving 12 bases not matched to a gene. The CDR3 has 15 amino acids. Written as DNA, the CDR3 is TGTGCCAGCAGCCGTATTAGCGGGAGGCCGGGGAAGCTGTTTTTT. It translates to CASSRISGRPGKLFF.

This clonotype was seen just once. At one of its ends the junction is not consistent with the germline gene, which may arise from a read error. The chain is built from TRBV6-5 and TRBJ1-3; D is ambiguous. The CDR3 runs to 16 residues. From germline, CDR1 is MNHEY and CDR2 SVGAGI. CDR3 protein: CDSSEVRGTSGNTIYF. CDR3 nucleotides: TGTGACAGCAGCGAAGTGCGCGGAACCTCTGGAAACACCATATATTTT.

For this clonotype: A read error may explain this, as a much larger clone is one base away. V usage is TRBV5-6 and J usage is TRBJ1-1, with D perhaps TRBD1 (5 bases). This CDR3 has 11 amino acids. CDR1 and CDR2 from the germline V gene are SGHDT and YYEEEE. CDR3 sequence: CASRLGPSAFF. CDR3 bases: TGTGCCAGCAGGTTGGGGCCCAGTGCTTTCTTT.

This clonotype was detected only a few times. The V and J genes are TRBV10-3 and TRBJ2-5, with D perhaps matching TRBD1 or TRBD2 (5 bases each). This CDR3 is built from 15 residues. Per germline, CDR1 ENHRY and CDR2 SYGVKD. V shed 1 base and J shed 2 bases, with 11 bases lying between them. The CDR3 nucleotides read TGTGCCATCAGTGAGTTAACGGGGCTACAAGAGACCCAGTACTTC. Residues: CAISELTGLQETQYF.

The CDR3 nucleotides are TGTGCCAGCAGCTTATTGTGTGGGAGGGCCGAGAACATTCAGTACTTC. Translating gives CASSLLCGRAENIQYF. The V gene is TRBV7-8, the J gene TRBJ2-4; 7 bases are a match to TRBD2. The germline gives CDR1 SGHVS, CDR2 FQNEAQ. V trimming: 2 bases; J trimming: 7 bases; junction bases outside the gene matches: 11. This CDR3 has 16 residues.

This clonotype was seen only once. This is likely a read error, given that the CDR3 carries no conserved phenylalanine or tryptophan at its end. The chain combines TRBV11-2 with TRBJ2-5; D is unresolved. CDR3 length equals 12 residues. The V gene's germline CDR1 is SGHAT and CDR2 FQNNGV. CDR3 amino acids: CATSLVQETQYI. The CDR3 region has the DNA TGTGCCACCAGCTTAGTACAAGAGACCCAGTACATC.

This sequence joins TRBV6-5 and TRBJ2-1; the match to TRBD2 covers 8 bases. This CDR3 comprises 15 residues. V was clipped by 4 bases and J by 11 bases; unmatched bases: 13. The V gene's germline CDR1 is MNHEY and CDR2 SVGAGI. Written as DNA, the CDR3 is TGTGCCAGCAGTTCACTAGCGGTAGGAATGAATAAGCAGTTCTTC. Protein product: CASSSLAVGMNKQFF.

As to this clonotype: This CDR3 is missing its conserved last phenylalanine or tryptophan, likely due to a read error. This chain joins TRBV11-2 and TRBJ2-5; D may be TRBD2 (6 bases). Germline V gene lookup returns CDR1 SGHAT and CDR2 FQNNGV. The CDR3 has 16 residues. This CDR3 is CSSSRPRLVGQETQYL. The CDR3 nucleotides read TGTTCCAGCAGCCGACCGCGACTAGTTGGGCAAGAGACCCAGTACTTA.

This clonotype has just one count. Because the CDR3 is missing its conserved closing phenylalanine or tryptophan, this is likely a read error. The chain has TRBV29-1 and TRBJ2-5; D tentatively fits TRBD1 or TRBD2 (5 bases each). Germline CDR1 reads SQVTM; CDR2 reads ANQGSEA. CDR3 length: 15 amino acids. V lost 1 base to trimming and J lost 2 bases, with 14 bases between them. CDR3 region: CSVEGGTGEQETQYL. CDR3 nucleotide sequence: TGCAGCGTTGAAGGAGGGACCGGGGAACAAGAGACCCAGTACCTC.

As for this clonotype: A much more abundant neighbour one base away suggests this may be a read error. The chain carries TRBV10-3 and TRBJ2-1; 9 positions match TRBD2. The CDR3 runs 16 residues. Trimming took 2 bases from V and 7 from J; bases not matched to a gene: 9. The germline V gene encodes CDR1 ENHRY and CDR2 SYGVKD. For the CDR3, the DNA is TGTGCCATCAGTGAGGGTAGCGGGGGCGGTGATAATGAGCAGTTCTTC. Translated: CAISEGSGGGDNEQFF.

A note on this clonotype: No conserved phenylalanine or tryptophan is present at the end of the CDR3, so a read error is the likely explanation. The CDR3 sequence is CASSPRTAGLRWQYL. The CDR3 DNA reads TGTGCCAGCAGCCCTCGGACAGCAGGACTACGCTGGCAGTACTTA. The chain joins TRBV11-1 to TRBJ2-7; D tentatively fits TRBD1 or TRBD2 (6 bases each). The V gene's germline CDR1 is SGHAT and CDR2 FQDESV (reference sequence). Deletions cut 5 bases from V and 9 bases from J, with 23 bases between. The CDR3 consists of 15 residues.

Remarks on this clonotype: Given a much more abundant clone one base away, this may be a read error. The chain employs TRBV5-1 and TRBJ1-1; D not resolved. Germline CDR1 is SGHRS and CDR2 is YFSETQ. The CDR3 sequence is 15 residues long. Trimming removed 4 bases from V and 0 bases from J, with 13 bases in between. Here the CDR3 DNA reads TGCGCCAGCAGCCCAACCGCATGGATGAACACTGAAGCTTTCTTT. It codes for CASSPTAWMNTEAFF. The complete variable domain, with remaining parts taken from reference TRBV5-1 and TRBJ1-1, reads KAGVTQTPRYLIKTRGQQVTLSCSPISGHRSVSWYQQTPGQGLQFLFEYFSETQRNKGNFPGRFSGRQFSNSRSEMNVSTLELGDSALYLCASSPTAWMNTEAFFGQGTRLTVV.

A word on this clonotype: Mismatch with germline at one junction end may stem from a read error. The chain has TRBV29-1 and TRBJ2-5; possible D gene TRBD2, 5 bases. The CDR3 extends over 13 amino acids. Germline V lookup: CDR1 SQVTM, CDR2 ANQGSEA. CDR3 in DNA: TGCAGCGCGTATTCGGGATTTCGAGATACCCAATACTTC. This translates into CSAYSGFRDTQYF.

The genes are TRBV29-1 and TRBJ2-3; the D gene is possibly TRBD2 (5 bases). Trimming removed 7 bases at V and 0 bases at J, with 17 bases between. This CDR3 is built from 15 residues. Germline V gene lookup returns CDR1 SQVTM and CDR2 ANQGSEA. This chain's CDR3 is CSAGKSSISTDTQYF. CDR3 coding DNA: TGCAGCGCGGGGAAGTCAAGTATTAGCACAGATACGCAGTATTTT.

Details on this clonotype: One end of the junction fails to match germline, which may point to a read error. V and J are TRBV14 and TRBJ2-2; D is unresolved. This CDR3 is 13 amino acids long. Germline V CDR1 and CDR2: SGHDN, FVKESK. The CDR3 DNA sequence: TGCGCCAGCAGCCAAGTCTACACCGGGGAGCTGTTTTTT. It encodes CASSQVYTGELFF.

Worth noting for this clonotype: One end of the junction is discordant with germline, which a read error may explain. J is TRBJ2-3 and V is TRBV12-3 or TRBV12-4, with D uncertain. The CDR3 is made up of 14 amino acids. The CDR3 region is CASSLGGSTDTKYF. As DNA, the CDR3 is TGTGCCAGCAGTTTGGGCGGATCTACAGATACGAAGTATTTT.

Remarks on this clonotype: One end of the junction varies from germline; a read error may be responsible. The chain links TRBV29-1 to TRBJ1-1; D remains ambiguous. Germline CDR1 and CDR2: SQVTM and ANQGSEA. CDR3 length: 13 residues. Here the CDR3 DNA reads TGCAGCGTTGAGGAACAGATAAACACTGGAGCTTTCTTT. This translates into CSVEEQINTGAFF.

This rearrangement joins TRBV7-8 to TRBJ1-5; TRBD1 might be the D (5 bases). Germline CDR1 is SGHVS and CDR2 is FQNEAQ. The length of the CDR3 is 12 residues. V was shortened by 10 bases and J by 9 bases, with 16 bases between the two germline ends. CDR3 residues: CANRAPGGPQHF. CDR3 bases: TGTGCCAACCGCGCCCCGGGGGGGCCCCAGCATTTT.

The rearrangement links TRBV6-6 to TRBJ2-7; D possibly corresponds to TRBD2 (6 bases). The V end lost 8 bases, the J end lost 2 bases, and 19 bases lay between the germline ends. CDR1 and CDR2 from the germline V gene are MNHNY and SVGAGI (reference sequence). The CDR3 totals 15 residues. CDR3 loop: CASAGGARNPYEQYF. The CDR3 coding sequence is TGTGCCAGCGCCGGCGGGGCCAGGAACCCCTACGAGCAGTACTTC.

Concerning this clonotype: A much larger clone is a single base away; this may be a read error. The DNA of the CDR3 is TGTGCCAGCACCCTCAGGACGTCCCTAACTTTCAACGAGCAGTACTTC. This codes for CASTLRTSLTFNEQYF. This sequence joins TRBV28 and TRBJ2-7; D call uncertain. Germline CDR1 and CDR2: MDHEN and SYDVKM. V dropped 7 bases and J dropped 5 bases, with 24 bases sitting between them. The CDR3 loop spans 16 amino acids.

In the case of this clonotype: Lacking the conserved final phenylalanine or tryptophan, this CDR3 likely reflects a read error. The chain employs TRBV12-3 or TRBV12-4 and TRBJ2-7; TRBD1 might be the D (6 bases). The CDR3 sequence is 13 residues long. Trimming stripped 6 bases from V and 7 bases from J, with 16 bases between. CDR3 bases: TGTGCCAGCAGCACTAGAGCCACAGGGGAGCAGTACTCC. As protein: CASSTRATGEQYS.

There are many counts of this clonotype. The V gene is TRBV6-5, the J gene TRBJ1-4; D possibly corresponds to TRBD1 (5 bases). V lost 2 bases to trimming and J lost 8 bases, with 15 bases between them. The CDR3 length is 15 residues. Germline V gene lookup returns CDR1 MNHEY and CDR2 SVGAGI. CDR3 protein: CASSYTGLTGEKLFF. The CDR3 DNA reads as TGTGCCAGCAGTTACACGGGACTCACCGGGGAAAAACTGTTTTTT.

Of note for this clonotype: Given a much more abundant clone one base away, this may be a read error. The chain employs TRBV29-1 and TRBJ2-1; weak D call: TRBD2 (6 bases). V was trimmed by 8 bases and J by 5 bases, leaving 19 bases between them. The CDR3 spans 14 residues. CDR1 is SQVTM and CDR2 is ANQGSEA in the germline V gene. DNA for the CDR3: TGCAGCACCCGGGGACTCCAACTCCACAATGAGCAGTTCTTC. Residues: CSTRGLQLHNEQFF.

Turning to this clonotype: A much larger clone differs by one base, so this may be a read error. This sequence joins TRBV28 and TRBJ1-2; D call uncertain. Trimming shortened V by 9 bases and J by 2 bases, and 19 bases separated the two germline ends. There are 15 residues in the CDR3. CDR1 MDHEN and CDR2 SYDVKM come from the germline V gene. This chain's CDR3 is CARNRGEKTNYGYTF. DNA for the CDR3: TGTGCCAGGAACCGCGGAGAGAAGACAAACTATGGCTACACCTTC.

The chain uses TRBV29-1 and TRBJ1-4; tentative D call: TRBD1 (5 bases). The CDR3 covers 14 residues. The V gene lost 8 bases and the J gene lost 9 bases, with 22 bases spanning the gap. Per germline, CDR1 SQVTM and CDR2 ANQGSEA. The CDR3 DNA reads as TGCAGCATCGGGGGTAGCCAGTTTGAGAAAAAACTGTTTTTT. As protein: CSIGGSQFEKKLFF. The full variable domain, in which reference TRBV29-1 and TRBJ1-4 provide the parts outside the CDR3, is SAVISQKPSRDICQRGTSLTIQCQVDSQVTMMFWYRQQPGQSLTLIATANQGSEATYESGFVIDKFPISRPNLTFSTLTVSNMSPEDSSIYLCSIGGSQFEKKLFFGSGTQLSVL.

In regard to this clonotype: This may come from a read error, since a much larger clone is one base off. This chain uses TRBV6-1 with TRBJ1-1; 10 bases line up with TRBD1. Per the germline V gene, CDR1 is MNHNS and CDR2 is SASEGT. The CDR3 length is 15 residues. V trimming: 4 bases; J trimming: 1 base; junction bases outside the gene matches: 3. This CDR3 is CASSGDRGRNTEAFF. The CDR3 coding sequence is TGTGCCAGCAGTGGTGACAGGGGGCGGAACACTGAAGCTTTCTTT.

At least ten counts were recorded for this clonotype. The J gene is TRBJ2-6, the V gene TRBV12-2; the D call in the table, TRBD2, was not verified against the DNA. TRBV12-2 is assigned pseudogene status. This CDR3 has 15 residues. CDR3 sequence reads: CASDRGGSGANVLTF. Written as DNA, the CDR3 is TGTGCATCGGACCGCGGGGGCTCTGGGGCCAACGTCCTGACTTTC.